This TCR beta chain was sequenced for a study of T cells in Graves' hyperthyroidism and ophthalmopathy. This clonotype has ten or more counts. Its antigen is unidentified. The CDR3 runs to 15 residues. Germline CDR1 reads SGHTA; CDR2 reads FQGTGA. After removal of 5 bases from V and 2 bases from J, the junction contained 5 bases not matched to a gene. Newly diagnosed hyperthyroidism patients aged 18 to 65 years had disease lasting under 2 months. Every diagnosis used clinical symptoms, serum thyroxine and TRAb, thyroid ultrasound and orbital computed tomography. From approximately 9.1 ml of fresh peripheral blood, PBMCs were isolated. Study results and caveats: Most clonotypes expanded in the thyroid (above 0.001) were also present in blood.

The TCR beta CDR3 regions underwent amplification using RNA transcripts as the source. During a first-round RT-PCR of the TCR CDR3, the HTBI primer set was used. TCRdb redid the calling of the multiplex PCR reads with MiXCR, one entry per CDR3 protein. The sample holds around 520,000 distinct CDR3 sequences, about 15% seen once. The V gene is TRBV7-3, the J gene TRBJ2-1; TRBD2 matches 8 bases. This receptor was obtained from a woman aged 18-29 years with Graves' hyperthyroidism. The sequenced sample was blood. The CDR3 DNA follows: TGTGCCAGCAGCCGCGGACTAGCCACCTACAATGAGCAGTTCTTC. This encodes CASSRGLATYNEQFF.